This T cell receptor beta chain came from a study of OX40 agonist ivuxolimab in advanced cancers. TCRdb's copy holds only in-frame clones and misses some; the assay was immunoSEQ multiplex PCR. Seen here are 60,000 to 85,000 clones, approximately 80% observed once, and the top ten hold around 6.7%. V lost 7 bases, J lost 14 bases, and 19 bases stayed unmatched. The V gene's germline CDR1 is MDHEN and CDR2 SYDVKM. CDR3 length: 15 amino acids. The source was CD4+ or CD8+ T cells sorted from blood, collected in a trial of the OX40 agonist ivuxolimab. This receptor was taken from an adult with an advanced solid tumor such as melanoma, head and neck, liver or kidney cancer. V usage is TRBV28 and J usage is TRBJ1-4, with TRBD1 matching over 7 bases. CDR3 nucleotides: TGTGCCAGCACCATTACGGGACAGTCAACAGGTGTGCTGTTTTTT. Translation: CASTITGQSTGVLFF.